Each of the 27 T cell receptor beta chains below was sequenced from the same sample in a study of Graves' ophthalmopathy and Graves' hyperthyroidism. Amplifying from RNA transcripts, the study obtained TCR beta CDR3 regions. Second-round multiplex PCR came after first-round RT-PCR with HTBI primers. TCRdb reprocessed the multiplex PCR reads via MiXCR and lists one record per CDR3 protein. Here the sample spans under 350,000 distinct CDR3 sequences, 15% to 20% being singletons. Sequencing was done on a sample of peripheral blood. Receptors were obtained from an adult man with Graves' ophthalmopathy.

This chain links TRBV12-3 or TRBV12-4 with TRBJ1-3; D uncertain. The V gene lost 1 base and the J gene lost 0 bases, with 4 bases spanning the gap. The CDR3 runs to 14 residues. CDR3 sequence: CASSLVRSGNTIYF. Written as DNA, the CDR3 is TGTGCCAGCAGTTTAGTTCGCTCTGGAAACACCATATATTTT.

This clonotype was found many times. This sequence joins TRBV24-1 and TRBJ2-6; no definite D call. Between the trimmed V and J ends, which lost 9 bases and 0 bases, there was a span of 5 bases. Germline V gene sequence: CDR1 KGHDR, CDR2 SFDVKD. CDR3 length: 13 amino acids. For the CDR3, the DNA is TGTGCCACCGCGAACTCTGGGGCCAACGTCCTGACTTTC. This encodes CATANSGANVLTF.

This clonotype was observed at least ten times. This chain links TRBV24-1 with TRBJ2-7, with D unresolved. Trimming shortened V by 4 bases and J by 3 bases, and 9 bases separated the two germline ends. Germline CDR1 KGHDR, CDR2 SFDVKD. This CDR3 contains 13 residues. The CDR3 here is CATSEPGDYEQYF. CDR3 bases: TGTGCCACCAGTGAACCCGGTGACTACGAGCAGTACTTC.

The table lists this clonotype with a few counts. J is TRBJ2-5 and V is TRBV27, with D perhaps TRBD1 or TRBD2 (5 bases each). From germline, CDR1 is MNHEY and CDR2 SMNVEV (reference sequence). There are 14 residues in the CDR3. Deletions cut 4 bases from V and 7 bases from J, with 16 bases between. The CDR3 loop reads CASSSGSLGGTQYF. CDR3 DNA: TGTGCCAGCAGTTCAGGGAGCCTCGGCGGGACCCAGTACTTC.

This clonotype was observed at least ten times. CDR3 amino acids: CASLTTGVAFF. Written as DNA, the CDR3 is TGTGCCAGCCTCACGACAGGGGTAGCTTTCTTT. The genes are TRBV6-1 and TRBJ1-1; 8 bases are a match to TRBD1. The CDR3 contains 11 residues. The ends lost 8 bases at V and 10 bases at J; junction bases unmatched: 6. Per the germline V gene, CDR1 is MNHNS and CDR2 is SASEGT.

This rearrangement joins TRBV7-2 to TRBJ2-1, with 15 bases identical to TRBD2. CDR1 SGHTA and CDR2 FQGNSA come from the germline V gene. Trimming removed 5 bases from V and 4 bases from J; junction bases left unmatched: 15. The CDR3 has 20 amino acids. CDR3: CASSAREGTSGGFLYNEQFF. For the CDR3, the DNA is TGTGCCAGCAGCGCCCGCGAGGGGACTAGCGGGGGGTTCCTTTACAATGAGCAGTTCTTC.

This clonotype was seen many times. This chain links TRBV27 with TRBJ2-7, with D possibly being TRBD2 (6 bases). The germline CDR1 and CDR2 sequences are MNHEY and SMNVEV (reference sequence). The CDR3 spans 14 residues. V was shortened by 4 bases and J by 2 bases, with 12 bases between the two germline ends. The CDR3, as DNA: TGTGCCAGCAGTTCTGCGGGGATTCCCTACGAGCAGTACTTC. Amino acids: CASSSAGIPYEQYF.

The gene calls are TRBV6-1 and TRBJ1-2, with D possibly being TRBD1 (5 bases). Looked up from germline, CDR1 is MNHNS and CDR2 is SASEGT. There are 12 residues in the CDR3. V shed 3 bases and J shed 4 bases, with 6 bases lying between them. Here the CDR3 reads CASSETVYGYTF. CDR3 DNA sequence: TGTGCCAGCAGTGAGACAGTCTATGGCTACACCTTC.

Ten or more counts support this clonotype. This sequence joins TRBV4-3 and TRBJ2-5; a possible D gene is TRBD1 (5 bases). The CDR3 has 15 amino acids. Between the trimmed V and J ends, which lost 6 bases and 4 bases, there was a span of 18 bases. Germline CDR1 reads LGHNA; CDR2 reads YSLEER. CDR3 sequence: CASSQNWGSRETQYF. CDR3 DNA: TGCGCCAGCAGTCAAAACTGGGGCAGTAGAGAGACCCAGTACTTC.

As to this clonotype: This may arise from a read error, as a much more abundant clone is one base away. The chain is built from TRBV29-1 and TRBJ2-2, with 7 nucleotides matching TRBD1. The V gene's germline CDR1 is SQVTM and CDR2 ANQGSEA. The CDR3 extends over 15 amino acids. Trimming at V came to 4 bases and at J to 7 bases, leaving 12 bases not matched to a gene. Here the CDR3 DNA reads TGCAGCGTTGTGGGCCTACAGGGGTCCGGCGGGGAGCTGTTTTTT. Its translation: CSVVGLQGSGGELFF.

This clonotype was seen ten or more times. The genes are TRBV7-3 and TRBJ2-2, with D possibly being TRBD2 (5 bases). Germline-derived CDR1 and CDR2 are SGHTA and FQGTGA. The V and J ends lost 5 bases and 6 bases respectively, with 22 bases between them. There are 17 residues in the CDR3. The CDR3 DNA is TGTGCCAGCAGCCAGGACTGGGAAAGGTCAAGGGCCGGGGAGCTGTTTTTT. The encoded protein is CASSQDWERSRAGELFF.

This clonotype appeared many times. The genes are TRBV2 and TRBJ1-1; D ambiguous. Germline-derived CDR1 and CDR2 are SNHLY and FYNNEI. This CDR3 is 15 amino acids long. Trimming took off 3 bases at V and 3 bases at J, with 14 bases between the two ends. CDR3 in amino acids: CASSDLKPGDTEAFF. The CDR3 nucleotides read TGTGCCAGCAGTGACTTGAAACCCGGGGACACTGAAGCTTTCTTT.

This clonotype was counted at least ten times. The chain employs TRBV11-2 and TRBJ2-5; D ambiguous. This CDR3 has 11 amino acids. Per germline, CDR1 SGHAT and CDR2 FQNNGV. V was pared by 5 bases and J by 5 bases, with 6 bases between. In nucleotides, the CDR3 is TGTGCCAGCAGCGCCACGGAGACCCAGTACTTC. This gives the protein CASSATETQYF.

This clonotype has at least ten counts. V gene TRBV15 combines with J gene TRBJ2-5; TRBD1 or TRBD2 may be the D gene (5 bases each). CDR3 length: 15 residues. V lost 0 bases to trimming and J lost 0 bases, with 8 bases between them. Looked up from germline, CDR1 is LNHNV and CDR2 is YYDKDF (reference sequence). CDR3 in amino acids: CATSRDGGYQETQYF. The CDR3, as DNA: TGTGCCACCAGCAGAGATGGGGGATACCAAGAGACCCAGTACTTC.

This clonotype has just one count. This clone may be a read error of a much larger clone one base away. The V gene is TRBV30, the J gene TRBJ1-2; no clear D gene. The germline V gene has CDR1 GTSNPN and CDR2 SVGIG (reference sequence). This CDR3 is built from 13 residues. The CDR3 nucleotides are TGTACCTGGAGGGAAGGGATAGACTATGGCTACACCTTC. Its protein is CTWREGIDYGYTF. The full variable domain, its missing parts supplied by reference TRBV30 and TRBJ1-2, is SQTIHQWPATLVQPVGSPLSLECTVEGTSNPNLYWYRQAAGRGLQLLFYSVGIGQISSEVPQNLSASRPQDRQFILSSKKLLLSDSGFYLCTWREGIDYGYTFGSGTRLTVV.

The chain is built from TRBV7-8 and TRBJ1-2; weak D call: TRBD1 (6 bases). The V gene lost 0 bases and the J gene lost 4 bases, with 18 bases spanning the gap. Germline V gene sequence: CDR1 SGHVS, CDR2 FQNEAQ. CDR3 length: 17 amino acids. CDR3 residues: CASSLAAGVGGPYGYTF. The CDR3 nucleotides are TGTGCCAGCAGCTTAGCGGCAGGGGTGGGGGGCCCCTATGGCTACACCTTC.

This clonotype has a count of ten or more. This sequence joins TRBV24-1 and TRBJ1-5, with 11 bases that match TRBD1. CDR1 and CDR2 (germline): KGHDR, SFDVKD. V shed 4 bases, J shed 7 bases, and the junction held 11 bases outside the gene matches. The CDR3 contains 17 residues. CDR3 loop: CATSDRGTGGLGQPQHF. CDR3 nucleotides: TGTGCCACCAGTGACCGCGGGACAGGGGGATTGGGACAGCCCCAGCATTTT.

By proportion, this clonotype is medium-sized. The genes are TRBV7-3 and TRBJ2-7, with 12 bases matching TRBD2. The CDR3 loop spans 16 amino acids. The germline gives CDR1 SGHTA, CDR2 FQGTGA. V gave up 0 bases and J gave up 6 bases; unmatched junction bases: 6. The CDR3 reads CASSLTSLAGGREQYF. CDR3 nucleotide sequence: TGTGCCAGCAGCTTAACCTCACTAGCGGGAGGACGCGAGCAGTACTTC.

The chain has TRBV12-5 and TRBJ2-5; the D gene is possibly TRBD1 (6 bases). Germline assignment: CDR1 LGHNT and CDR2 FRNRAP. This CDR3 has 16 amino acids. Trimming cost V 0 bases and J 2 bases, with 13 bases left between them. The CDR3 bases are TGTGCTAGTGGTTTGGTACGTTCGGGACATCAAGAGACCCAGTACTTC. It yields the protein CASGLVRSGHQETQYF.

In the case of this clonotype: At one boundary the junction diverges from the germline segment, which might be a read error. This chain links TRBV19 with TRBJ2-7; D is uncertain. The CDR3 is 15 amino acids. In germline, CDR1 is LNHDA, CDR2 SQIVND (reference sequence). In nucleotides, the CDR3 is TGTGCCAGTAGTATCGGGCTGGGGATCTCCTACGAGCAGTCCTTC. The encoded protein is CASSIGLGISYEQSF. The whole variable domain, remainder taken from reference TRBV19 and TRBJ2-7, is DGGITQSPKYLFRKEGQNVTLSCEQNLNHDAMYWYRQDPGQGLRLIYYSQIVNDFQKGDIAEGYSVSREKKESFPLTVTSAQKNPTAFYLCASSIGLGISYEQSFGPGTRLTVT.

At least ten counts were recorded for this clonotype. The gene calls are TRBV24-1 and TRBJ2-4; no clear D gene. This CDR3 has 15 residues. Germline CDR1 and CDR2: KGHDR and SFDVKD. V lost 6 bases and J 2 bases, leaving 13 bases between the germline ends. This chain's CDR3 is CATSTQVGTKNIQYF. CDR3 in DNA: TGTGCCACCAGTACCCAAGTGGGGACCAAAAACATTCAGTACTTC.

This clonotype has ten or more counts. The CDR3 DNA reads TGCGCCAGCAGCGCAGGGGATGGGGCTGAAGCTTTCTTT. This translates into CASSAGDGAEAFF. The V call is TRBV5-1, the J call TRBJ1-1; D may be TRBD1 (6 bases). In germline, CDR1 is SGHRS, CDR2 YFSETQ. The CDR3 is made up of 13 amino acids. V lost 4 bases to trimming and J lost 6 bases, with 13 bases between them.

This clonotype was seen ten or more times. This chain joins TRBV28 and TRBJ2-5; 8 bases map to TRBD2. Trimming cost V 2 bases and J 2 bases; bases outside gene matches: 1. The CDR3 covers 14 residues. Germline lookup yields CDR1 MDHEN and CDR2 SYDVKM. DNA of the CDR3: TGTGCCAGCAGTTTACCTAGCGGGCAAGAGACCCAGTACTTC. Translated, it gives CASSLPSGQETQYF.

This chain connects TRBV7-2 to TRBJ1-6; D might be TRBD1 (6 bases). Germline lookup yields CDR1 SGHTA and CDR2 FQGNSA. The CDR3 has 16 amino acids. Trimming removed 5 bases from V and 4 bases from J, with 15 bases in between. DNA of the CDR3: TGTGCCAGCAGCATACTGGGACATACTTATAATTCACCCCTCCACTTT. This sequence encodes CASSILGHTYNSPLHF.

This clonotype was counted once. A read error may explain this, as a much larger clone is one base away. The rearrangement joins TRBV5-1 to TRBJ2-2, with 10 bases matching TRBD1. The germline V gene encodes CDR1 SGHRS and CDR2 YFSETQ. There are 15 residues in the CDR3. CDR3 residues: CVSSFDRGQFGELFF. The CDR3 bases are TGCGTCAGCAGCTTCGACAGGGGGCAGTTCGGGGAGCTGTTTTTT.

This clonotype came up a few times. The V gene is TRBV5-6, the J gene TRBJ1-1, with 9 nucleotides matching TRBD1. V lost 4 bases and J lost 0; bases outside the gene matches: 13. The CDR3 has 18 amino acids. Germline assignment: CDR1 SGHDT and CDR2 YYEEEE. The CDR3: CASSRYTGGAEMNTEAFF. CDR3 DNA: TGTGCCAGCAGCAGGTATACAGGGGGCGCAGAAATGAACACTGAAGCTTTCTTT.

In its sample, this clonotype was seen a few times. The chain combines TRBV4-1 with TRBJ1-1; a possible D gene is TRBD1 (5 bases). CDR1 MGHRA and CDR2 YSYEKL come from the germline V gene. CDR3 size: 20 residues. Trimming left V 0 bases short and J 3 bases short, with 26 bases between. In DNA form, the CDR3 reads TGCGCCAGCAGCCAAGATTATATTAGGTCGCAGACCATAGGGGACACTGAAGCTTTCTTT. Translated: CASSQDYIRSQTIGDTEAFF.